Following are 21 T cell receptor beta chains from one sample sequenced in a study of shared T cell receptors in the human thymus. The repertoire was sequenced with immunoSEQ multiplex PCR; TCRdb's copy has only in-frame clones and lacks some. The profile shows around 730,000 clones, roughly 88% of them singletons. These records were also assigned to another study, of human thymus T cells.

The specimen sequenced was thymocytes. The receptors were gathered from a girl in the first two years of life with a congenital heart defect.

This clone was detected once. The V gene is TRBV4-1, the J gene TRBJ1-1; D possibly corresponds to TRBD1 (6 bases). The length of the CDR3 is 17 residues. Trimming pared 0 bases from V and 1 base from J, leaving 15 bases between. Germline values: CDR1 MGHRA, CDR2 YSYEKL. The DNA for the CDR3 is TGCGCCAGCAGCCAAGATGTCCCGAACAGGGCGAACACTGAAGCTTTCTTT. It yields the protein CASSQDVPNRANTEAFF.

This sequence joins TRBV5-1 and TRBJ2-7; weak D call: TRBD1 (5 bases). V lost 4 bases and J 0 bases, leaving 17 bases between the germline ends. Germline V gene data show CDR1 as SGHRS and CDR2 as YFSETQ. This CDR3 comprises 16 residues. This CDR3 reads CASSHPSIQGSYEQYF. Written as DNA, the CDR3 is TGCGCCAGCAGCCACCCATCCATCCAGGGCTCCTACGAGCAGTACTTC.

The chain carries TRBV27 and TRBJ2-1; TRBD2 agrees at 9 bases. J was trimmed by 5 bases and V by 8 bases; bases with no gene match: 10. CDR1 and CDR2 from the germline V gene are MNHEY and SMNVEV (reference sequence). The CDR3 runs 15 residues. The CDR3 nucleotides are TGTGCCAGCGCCTTTGGGCGGGGGGGCCACAATGAGCAGTTCTTC. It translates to CASAFGRGGHNEQFF.

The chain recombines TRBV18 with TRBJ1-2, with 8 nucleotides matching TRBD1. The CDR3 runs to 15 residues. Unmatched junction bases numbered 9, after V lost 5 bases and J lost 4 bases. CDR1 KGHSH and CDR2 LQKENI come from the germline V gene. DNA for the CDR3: TGTGCCAGCTCATATACACAGGGGGGGAGCTATGGCTACACCTTC. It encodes CASSYTQGGSYGYTF.

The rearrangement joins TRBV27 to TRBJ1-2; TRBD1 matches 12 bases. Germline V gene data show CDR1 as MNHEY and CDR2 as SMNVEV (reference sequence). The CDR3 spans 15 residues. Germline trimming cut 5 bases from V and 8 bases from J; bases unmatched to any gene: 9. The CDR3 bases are TGTGCCAGCAGTCTTGGGGGACAGGGGGCCTACGGCTACACCTTC. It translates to CASSLGGQGAYGYTF.

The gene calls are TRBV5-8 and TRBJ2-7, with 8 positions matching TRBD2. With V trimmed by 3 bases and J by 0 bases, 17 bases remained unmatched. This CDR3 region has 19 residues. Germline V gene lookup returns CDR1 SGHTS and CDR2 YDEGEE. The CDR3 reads CASSSWSAPGGQSSYEQYF. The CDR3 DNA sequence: TGTGCCAGCAGCTCTTGGAGCGCACCGGGGGGGCAAAGCTCCTACGAGCAGTACTTC.

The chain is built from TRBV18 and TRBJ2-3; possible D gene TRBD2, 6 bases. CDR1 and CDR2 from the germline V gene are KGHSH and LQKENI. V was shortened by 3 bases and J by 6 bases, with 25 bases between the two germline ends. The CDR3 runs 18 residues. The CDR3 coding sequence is TGTGCCAGCTCACCTGGTTTAACTCGGGAGTTTGTGCTCGATACGCAGTATTTT. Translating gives CASSPGLTREFVLDTQYF.

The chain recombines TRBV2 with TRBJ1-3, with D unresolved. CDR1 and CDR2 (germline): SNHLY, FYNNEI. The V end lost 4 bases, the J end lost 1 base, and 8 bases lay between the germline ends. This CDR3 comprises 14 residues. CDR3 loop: CASSVTGSGNTIYF. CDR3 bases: TGTGCCAGCAGTGTTACGGGATCTGGAAACACCATATATTTT.

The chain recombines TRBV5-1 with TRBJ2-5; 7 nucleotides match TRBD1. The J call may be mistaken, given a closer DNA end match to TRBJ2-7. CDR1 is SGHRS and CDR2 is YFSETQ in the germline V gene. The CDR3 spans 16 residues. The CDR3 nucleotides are TGCGCCAGCAGCTTTGGGGACAGAGGGCTAGCCTACGAGCAGTACTTC. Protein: CASSFGDRGLAYEQYF.

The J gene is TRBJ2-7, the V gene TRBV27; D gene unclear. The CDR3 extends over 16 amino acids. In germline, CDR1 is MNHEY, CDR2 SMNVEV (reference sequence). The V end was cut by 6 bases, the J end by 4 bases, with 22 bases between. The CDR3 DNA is TGTGCCAGCAGACCTAAACAGAATCCCCCTCCTTACGAGCAGTACTTC. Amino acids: CASRPKQNPPPYEQYF.

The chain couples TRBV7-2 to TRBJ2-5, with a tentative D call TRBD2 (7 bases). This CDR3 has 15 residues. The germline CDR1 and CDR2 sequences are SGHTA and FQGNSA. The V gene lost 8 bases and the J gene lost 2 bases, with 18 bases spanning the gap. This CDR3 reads CASCRRGRGQETQYF. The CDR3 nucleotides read TGTGCCAGCTGTAGAAGAGGGAGGGGGCAAGAGACCCAGTACTTC.

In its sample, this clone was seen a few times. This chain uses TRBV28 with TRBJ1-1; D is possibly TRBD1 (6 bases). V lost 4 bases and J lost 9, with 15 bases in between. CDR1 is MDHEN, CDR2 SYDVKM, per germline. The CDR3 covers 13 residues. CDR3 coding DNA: TGTGCCAGCAGTTGGGGGGGGCGGATAAAAGCTTTCTTT. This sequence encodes CASSWGGRIKAFF.

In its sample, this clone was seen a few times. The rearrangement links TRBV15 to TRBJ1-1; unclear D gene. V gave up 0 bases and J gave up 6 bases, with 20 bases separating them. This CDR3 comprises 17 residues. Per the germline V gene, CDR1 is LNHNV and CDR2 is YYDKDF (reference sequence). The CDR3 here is CATSRDRGGRPRAEAFF. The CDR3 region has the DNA TGTGCCACCAGCAGAGATCGCGGTGGACGGCCGAGGGCTGAAGCTTTCTTT.

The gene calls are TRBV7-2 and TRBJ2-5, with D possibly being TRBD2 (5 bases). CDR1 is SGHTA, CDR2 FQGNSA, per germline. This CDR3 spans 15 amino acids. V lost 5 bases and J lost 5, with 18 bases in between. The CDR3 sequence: CASSLSQRPLETQYF. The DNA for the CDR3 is TGTGCCAGCAGCCTCTCCCAGCGGCCCCTTGAGACCCAGTACTTC. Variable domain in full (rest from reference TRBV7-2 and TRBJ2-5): GAGVSQSPSNKVTEKGKDVELRCDPISGHTALYWYRQSLGQGLEFLIYFQGNSAPDKSGLPSDRFSAERTGGSVSTLTIQRTQQEDSAVYLCASSLSQRPLETQYFGPGTRLLVL.

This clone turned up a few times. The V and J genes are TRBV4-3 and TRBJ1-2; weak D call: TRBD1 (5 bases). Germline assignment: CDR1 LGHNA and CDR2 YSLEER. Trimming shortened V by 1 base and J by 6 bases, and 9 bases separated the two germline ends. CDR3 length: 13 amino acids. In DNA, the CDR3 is TGCGCCAGCAGCCAAGGGACAATCCATGGCTACACCTTC. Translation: CASSQGTIHGYTF.

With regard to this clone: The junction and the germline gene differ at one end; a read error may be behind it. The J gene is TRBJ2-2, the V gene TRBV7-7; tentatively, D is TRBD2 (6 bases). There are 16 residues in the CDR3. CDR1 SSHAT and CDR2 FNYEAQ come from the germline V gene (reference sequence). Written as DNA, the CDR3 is TGTGCTAGCAGCTTAGAAGGAGGGGAGGCCACCGGGGAGCTGTTTTTT. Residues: CASSLEGGEATGELFF.

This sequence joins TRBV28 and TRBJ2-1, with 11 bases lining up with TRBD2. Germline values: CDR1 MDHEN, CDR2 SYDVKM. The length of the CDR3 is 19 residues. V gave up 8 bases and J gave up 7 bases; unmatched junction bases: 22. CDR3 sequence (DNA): TGTGCCAGCCGCAGCCCAACAGCCATAGCGGGGGGGCCGAGAAATGAGCAGTTCTTC. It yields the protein CASRSPTAIAGGPRNEQFF.

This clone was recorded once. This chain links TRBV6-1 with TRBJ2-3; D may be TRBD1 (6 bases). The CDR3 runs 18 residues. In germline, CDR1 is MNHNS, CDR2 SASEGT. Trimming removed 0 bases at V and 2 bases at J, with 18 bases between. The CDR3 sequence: CASSEAGGPGATTDTQYF. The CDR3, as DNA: TGTGCCAGCAGTGAAGCCGGCGGTCCAGGGGCCACCACAGATACGCAGTATTTT.

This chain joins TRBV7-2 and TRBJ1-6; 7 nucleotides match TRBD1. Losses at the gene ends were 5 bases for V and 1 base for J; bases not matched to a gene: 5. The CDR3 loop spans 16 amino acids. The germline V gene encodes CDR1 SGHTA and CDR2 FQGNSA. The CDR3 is CASSVEGASYNSPLHF. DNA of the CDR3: TGTGCCAGCAGCGTCGAGGGGGCGTCCTATAATTCACCCCTCCACTTT.

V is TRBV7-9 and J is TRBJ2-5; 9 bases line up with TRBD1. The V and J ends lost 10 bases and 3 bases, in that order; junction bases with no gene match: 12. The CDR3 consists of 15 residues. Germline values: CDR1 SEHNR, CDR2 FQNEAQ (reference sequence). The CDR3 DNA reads TGTGCCACACGAGATTTCGACAGGGGGGAAGAGACCCAGTACTTC. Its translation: CATRDFDRGEETQYF.

The CDR3 sequence is CASSTPKGGRNTEAFF. CDR3 nucleotide sequence: TGTGCCAGCTCGACACCCAAAGGGGGAAGGAACACTGAAGCTTTCTTT. The gene calls are TRBV27 and TRBJ1-1; D is possibly TRBD1 (6 bases). V was clipped by 8 bases and J by 1 base, with 20 bases between them. CDR3 size: 16 residues. Germline-derived CDR1 and CDR2 are MNHEY and SMNVEV (reference sequence).